The 5 T cell receptor beta chains presented below share a single source sample, sequenced in a study of T-cell reconstitution after alpha-beta-depleted transplantation in children. The authors prepared the TCRbeta library with unique molecular identifiers. TCRdb called the PCR reads again in MiXCR, with one record for every CDR3 protein. Among about 370,000 distinct CDR3 sequences, around 20% were seen once, and the ten largest hold less than 4.5%. This material consisted of PBMCs from the stem cell graft donor, taken from the stem cell graft. The receptors were sampled from a human donor who donated a stem cell graft to a child with acute myeloid leukemia.

This chain joins TRBV5-1 and TRBJ2-3; the D gene is possibly TRBD2 (6 bases). This CDR3 contains 12 residues. V dropped 5 bases and J dropped 3 bases, with 7 bases sitting between them. Germline CDR1 is SGHRS and CDR2 is YFSETQ. The CDR3 region has the DNA TGCGCCAGCAGGGAGGGTACAGATACGCAGTATTTT. Its protein is CASREGTDTQYF.

The rearrangement uses TRBV7-3 and TRBJ2-1; the D is unclear. The CDR3 extends over 14 amino acids. In germline, CDR1 is SGHTA, CDR2 FQGTGA. V was trimmed by 5 bases and J by 5 bases, leaving 13 bases between them. CDR3 protein: CASSPPDGDNEQFF. CDR3 nucleotides: TGTGCCAGCAGCCCCCCGGACGGAGACAATGAGCAGTTCTTC. The full variable domain, with the rest looked up from reference TRBV7-3 and TRBJ2-1, is GAGVSQTPSNKVTEKGKYVELRCDPISGHTALYWYRQSLGQGPEFLIYFQGTGAADDSGLPNDRFFAVRPEGSVSTLKIQRTERGDSAVYLCASSPPDGDNEQFFGPGTRLTVL.

This clonotype has more than one count but fewer than ten. This rearrangement joins TRBV4-3 to TRBJ2-3; tentative D call: TRBD2 (6 bases). Germline loops: CDR1 LGHNA, CDR2 YSLEER. The CDR3 runs 15 residues. Deletions cut 0 bases from V and 4 bases from J, with 11 bases between. Here the CDR3 reads CASSQEGTPPDTQYF. DNA for the CDR3: TGCGCCAGCAGCCAAGAAGGGACTCCCCCAGATACGCAGTATTTT.

As to this clonotype: A junction boundary mismatches the germline segment, possibly from a read error. V is TRBV27 and J is TRBJ2-5, with 7 bases that match TRBD1. This CDR3 is 15 amino acids long. Germline CDR1 is MNHEY and CDR2 is SMNVEV (reference sequence). The CDR3 DNA reads TGCACCAGCAGTTTTCCCGACAGGGAACAAGAGACCCAGTACTTC. Protein sequence: CTSSFPDREQETQYF.

This clonotype was counted at least ten times. The CDR3 here is CSADWDRYNEQFF. The CDR3 DNA is TGCAGCGCCGACTGGGACAGGTACAATGAGCAGTTCTTC. V gene TRBV29-1 combines with J gene TRBJ2-1; 8 positions agree with TRBD1. The CDR3 runs to 13 residues. The V gene end was trimmed by 7 bases and the J gene end by 4 bases; junction bases not matched to a gene: 6. Germline CDR1 and CDR2: SQVTM and ANQGSEA.